A selection of T cell receptor beta chains follows, all from one sample in a study of T cell responses to AZD1222 COVID-19 vaccine. The repertoire was sequenced with immunoSEQ multiplex PCR; TCRdb's copy has only in-frame clones and lacks some. The sample shows approximately 170,000 clones, approximately 94% of them seen only once. The source material was peripheral blood, sampled 28 days after the second AZD1222 dose. These receptors all come from an adult who received the AZD1222 COVID-19 vaccine. Both conserved end residues are part of each CDR3. The order of the fields is D gene, V gene, clone size, J gene, CDR3 protein, CDR3 DNA. A D gene is named only where the DNA matches it firmly. Clone size is given for some rows only: seen once, a few or many times, or a class if the clone is expanded.

>.|TRBV19|.|TRBJ1-2
CASSMGGAYGYTF
TGTGCCAGTAGTATGGGCGGAGCCTATGGCTACACCTTC
>.|TRBV6-2/TRBV6-3|.|TRBJ1-2
CASSYGVGYTF
TGTGCCAGCAGTTACGGCGTTGGCTACACCTTC
>.|TRBV30|.|TRBJ2-1
CAWSGHGSVNEQFF
TGTGCCTGGAGTGGGCACGGGAGTGTGAATGAGCAGTTCTTC
>.|TRBV6-5|.|TRBJ1-1
CASSYEEDTEAFF
TGTGCCAGCAGTTACGAAGAGGACACTGAAGCTTTCTTT
>.|TRBV1|.|TRBJ2-5
CTSSRTSGRARETQYF
TGCACCAGCAGCAGGACTAGCGGGAGGGCCCGGGAGACCCAGTACTTC
>.|TRBV5-1|once|TRBJ1-1
CASSLDYTEAFF
TGCGCCAGCAGCTTGGATTACACTGAAGCTTTCTTT
>.|TRBV5-6|.|TRBJ2-7
CASSLAPSGVEQYF
TGTGCCAGCAGCTTGGCCCCGTCAGGGGTCGAGCAGTACTTC
>TRBD1|TRBV28|once|TRBJ2-7
CASSLSGTGGFEQYF
TGTGCCAGCAGTCTCTCCGGGACAGGGGGCTTCGAGCAGTACTTC
>.|TRBV9|.|TRBJ1-6
CASSMDGRGGNSPLHF
TGTGCCAGCAGCATGGACGGCCGAGGGGGGAATTCACCCCTCCACTTT
>.|TRBV11-2|once|TRBJ2-3
CASSSYSRGTDTQYF
TGTGCCAGCAGCTCCTACTCAAGGGGCACAGATACGCAGTATTTT
>.|TRBV30|once|TRBJ1-1
CAWNWGYQVSEAFF
TGTGCCTGGAACTGGGGGTACCAGGTGTCTGAAGCTTTCTTT
>TRBD1|TRBV11-2|.|TRBJ2-2
CASSPWDRDTGELFF
TGTGCCAGCAGCCCTTGGGACAGGGACACCGGGGAGCTGTTTTTT
>.|TRBV19|.|TRBJ2-7
CASSIRSSGGKKSYEQYF
TGTGCCAGTAGTATAAGATCTTCCGGCGGGAAGAAATCCTACGAGCAGTACTTC